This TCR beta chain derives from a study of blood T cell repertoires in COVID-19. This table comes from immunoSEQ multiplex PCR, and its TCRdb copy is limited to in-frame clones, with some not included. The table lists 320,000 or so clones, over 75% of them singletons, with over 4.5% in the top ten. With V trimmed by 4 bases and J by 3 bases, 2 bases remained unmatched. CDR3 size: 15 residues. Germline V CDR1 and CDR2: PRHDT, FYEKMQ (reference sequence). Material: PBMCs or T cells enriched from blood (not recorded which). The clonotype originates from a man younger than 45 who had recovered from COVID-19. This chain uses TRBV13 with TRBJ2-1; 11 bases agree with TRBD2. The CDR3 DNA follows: TGTGCCAGCAGCTCCCTAGCGGGGGGCTACAATGAGCAGTTCTTC. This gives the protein CASSSLAGGYNEQFF. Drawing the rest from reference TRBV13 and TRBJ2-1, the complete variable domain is AAGVIQSPRHLIKEKRETATLKCYPIPRHDTVYWYQQGPGQDPQFLISFYEKMQSDKGSIPDRFSAQQFSDYHSELNMSSLELGDSALYFCASSSLAGGYNEQFFGPGTRLTVL.